These 18 T cell receptor beta chains originate from one sample sequenced in a study of OX40 agonist ivuxolimab in advanced cancers. Produced via immunoSEQ multiplex PCR; TCRdb's table is partial and in-frame only. Of 50,000 to 65,000 clones listed, 92% were seen once; the top ten hold around 25%. The sample consisted of CD4+ or CD8+ T cells sorted from blood, taken in a trial of the OX40 agonist ivuxolimab. The receptors shown here come from an adult with an advanced solid tumor such as melanoma, head and neck, liver or kidney cancer.

This clone was detected once. V and J are TRBV19 and TRBJ2-7; 9 bases line up with TRBD2. Trimming took 1 base from V and 6 from J; bases not matched to a gene: 13. CDR1 and CDR2 (germline): LNHDA, SQIVND (reference sequence). This CDR3 contains 17 residues. The CDR3 loop is CASSIVDPSGTSREQYF. DNA of the CDR3: TGTGCCAGTAGTATAGTGGACCCTAGCGGGACCAGCCGCGAGCAGTACTTC.

CDR3 sequence reads: CASSLGELGRAGELFF. For the CDR3, the DNA is TGTGCCAGCAGCTTAGGGGAACTAGGACGGGCCGGGGAGCTGTTTTTT. The chain combines TRBV7-9 with TRBJ2-2, with D maybe TRBD2 (5 bases). The CDR3 length is 16 residues. Germline V gives CDR1 SEHNR, CDR2 FQNEAQ (reference sequence). The V end was cut by 1 base, the J end by 6 bases, with 15 bases between.

This rearrangement joins TRBV2 to TRBJ2-3; 7 nucleotides line up with TRBD2. This CDR3 contains 19 residues. The V gene's germline CDR1 is SNHLY and CDR2 FYNNEI. With 0 bases clipped from V and 3 bases from J, the junction kept 15 bases outside the gene matches. CDR3: CASSEALWGSSGGTDTQYF. In DNA, the CDR3 is TGTGCCAGCAGTGAAGCGCTTTGGGGGTCTAGCGGAGGGACAGATACGCAGTATTTT.

This chain uses TRBV6-5 with TRBJ2-7; unclear D gene. The germline V and J ends were trimmed by 0 bases and 7 bases, with 16 bases remaining between them. CDR1 and CDR2 from the germline V gene are MNHEY and SVGAGI. The CDR3 is 15 amino acids. The DNA for the CDR3 is TGTGCCAGCAGTTACTCGATCTTACGGGCCGAGGAGCAGTACTTC. It yields the protein CASSYSILRAEEQYF.

J is TRBJ1-3 and V is TRBV9; weak D call: TRBD1 (5 bases). The CDR3 consists of 18 residues. Trimming removed 0 bases at V and 3 bases at J, with 19 bases between. Germline V lookup: CDR1 SGDLS, CDR2 YYNGEE. CDR3 in DNA: TGTGCCAGCAGCGTAGCTCCGATAGGGGAGAGGTATGGAAACACCATATATTTT. Translation gives CASSVAPIGERYGNTIYF.

The chain employs TRBV11-2 and TRBJ2-5; D not resolved. The V and J ends lost 5 bases and 2 bases respectively, with 3 bases between them. Germline V gives CDR1 SGHAT, CDR2 FQNNGV. This CDR3 is 11 amino acids long. CDR3 nucleotide sequence: TGTGCCAGCAGCGTACAAGAGACCCAGTACTTC. This encodes CASSVQETQYF.

The V and J genes are TRBV5-4 and TRBJ2-6; no clear D gene. V lost 6 bases, J lost 0 bases, and 4 bases lay in between. The germline V gene encodes CDR1 SGHNT and CDR2 YYREEE (reference sequence). The CDR3 spans 13 residues. DNA of the CDR3: TGTGCCAGCATGATCTCTGGGGCCAACGTCCTGACTTTC. Translating it yields CASMISGANVLTF.

The chain has TRBV7-9 and TRBJ2-5; a weak D match, TRBD2 (6 bases). With 1 base removed from V and 3 bases from J, the gap between germline ends came to 9 bases. CDR1 is SEHNR and CDR2 is FQNEAQ in the germline V gene (reference sequence). The CDR3 is 14 amino acids. CDR3 protein: CASSLELAEETQYF. CDR3 bases: TGTGCCAGCAGCTTAGAGTTAGCGGAAGAGACCCAGTACTTC.

This sequence joins TRBV27 and TRBJ2-5; D possibly uses TRBD1 or TRBD2 (5 bases each). Germline CDR1 MNHEY, CDR2 SMNVEV (reference sequence). The V end lost 8 bases, the J end lost 5 bases, and 12 bases lay between the germline ends. This CDR3 is built from 12 residues. The CDR3 coding sequence is TGTGCCAGCTCTCGGGACCTTGAGACCCAGTACTTC. Encoded protein: CASSRDLETQYF.

CDR3 nucleotide sequence: TGTGCCAGTACTAGGGGGGGACTAGCCTATGAGCAGTTCTTC. Its protein product is CASTRGGLAYEQFF. V and J are TRBV19 and TRBJ2-1; TRBD2 matches at 9 bases. CDR1 LNHDA and CDR2 SQIVND come from the germline V gene (reference sequence). The length of the CDR3 is 14 residues. J was trimmed by 8 bases and V by 7 bases; bases with no gene match: 9.

V and J are TRBV28 and TRBJ2-1; D is undetermined. Per germline, CDR1 MDHEN and CDR2 SYDVKM. Between the trimmed V and J ends, which lost 7 bases and 0 bases, there was a span of 7 bases. The CDR3 runs 13 residues. The CDR3 sequence: CASNLYSYNEQFF. DNA for the CDR3: TGTGCCAGCAACCTATACTCCTACAATGAGCAGTTCTTC.

The V call is TRBV28, the J call TRBJ2-7; 7 bases agree with TRBD2. This CDR3 spans 15 amino acids. In germline, CDR1 is MDHEN, CDR2 SYDVKM. Trimming removed 5 bases from V and 4 bases from J; junction bases left unmatched: 11. As DNA, the CDR3 is TGTGCCAGCAGTACACTAGCGAGAGAGGGTTACGAGCAGTACTTC. This translates into CASSTLAREGYEQYF.

This clone was counted between two and nine times. The CDR3, as DNA: TGTGCCACCGGCCAGGGGATCCAGCCCCAGCATTTT. Amino acid sequence: CATGQGIQPQHF. The J gene is TRBJ1-5, the V gene TRBV15; perhaps TRBD1 as D (6 bases). Germline CDR1 is LNHNV and CDR2 is YYDKDF (reference sequence). This CDR3 region has 12 residues. Trimming cost V 8 bases and J 7 bases, with 12 bases left between them.

The V call is TRBV2, the J call TRBJ1-1; perhaps TRBD1 as D (5 bases). Germline V gives CDR1 SNHLY, CDR2 FYNNEI. V lost 6 bases and J 0 bases, leaving 17 bases between the germline ends. The CDR3 covers 16 residues. The CDR3: CASRRDLDLMNTEAFF. CDR3 DNA: TGTGCCAGCAGGCGGGACCTAGACTTAATGAACACTGAAGCTTTCTTT. Combining the CDR3 with reference TRBV2 and TRBJ1-1 gives the whole variable domain EPEVTQTPSHQVTQMGQEVILRCVPISNHLYFYWYRQILGQKVEFLVSFYNNEISEKSEIFDDQFSVERPDGSNFTLKIRSTKLEDSAMYFCASRRDLDLMNTEAFFGQGTRLTVV.

V and J are TRBV19 and TRBJ2-3; 7 nucleotides match TRBD2. The CDR3 is 17 amino acids. The trim removed 1 base at V and 4 bases at J, leaving 11 bases unmatched. Germline values: CDR1 LNHDA, CDR2 SQIVND (reference sequence). CDR3: CASSIGSGGRLPDTQYF. The CDR3 coding sequence is TGTGCCAGTAGTATAGGTTCCGGCGGGAGACTCCCAGATACGCAGTATTTT.

The sample holds a few counts of this clone. This chain links TRBV27 with TRBJ2-1; D call uncertain. The CDR3 has 14 residues. The V gene lost 3 bases and the J gene lost 0 bases, with 6 bases spanning the gap. The germline CDR1 and CDR2 sequences are MNHEY and SMNVEV (reference sequence). CDR3 protein: CASSFSSSYNEQFF. The CDR3 coding sequence is TGTGCCAGCAGTTTTTCCAGCTCCTACAATGAGCAGTTCTTC.

This chain connects TRBV30 to TRBJ2-1; D is tentatively TRBD1 or TRBD2 (5 bases each). Trimming took off 2 bases at V and 5 bases at J, with 10 bases between the two ends. CDR3 length: 13 amino acids. CDR1 and CDR2 (germline): GTSNPN, SVGIG (reference sequence). The CDR3 DNA is TGTGCCTGGAGTATGGTGGGGGACAATGAGCAGTTCTTC. Translating gives CAWSMVGDNEQFF.

The chain uses TRBV18 and TRBJ2-1; 9 positions match TRBD2. J was trimmed by 8 bases and V by 0 bases; bases with no gene match: 11. The V gene's germline CDR1 is KGHSH and CDR2 LQKENI. The CDR3 is made up of 17 amino acids. The CDR3 region is CASSPPISGSREDEQFF. DNA for the CDR3: TGTGCCAGCTCACCACCTATTAGCGGGAGTAGGGAAGATGAGCAGTTCTTC.